These 16 T cell receptor beta chains were sequenced from one sample in a study of OX40 agonist ivuxolimab in advanced cancers. The data were produced by immunoSEQ multiplex PCR, yet TCRdb's version contains in-frame clones alone and is incomplete. The profile covers some 90,000 clones, with around 87% appearing a single time and roughly 4.5% taken by the ten largest. The sequencing here drew on CD4+ or CD8+ T cells sorted from blood, taken in a trial of the OX40 agonist ivuxolimab. The receptors derive from an adult with an advanced solid tumor such as melanoma, head and neck, liver or kidney cancer.

The genes are TRBV10-1 and TRBJ2-5, with 7 positions matching TRBD2. The CDR3 is 13 amino acids. The V gene's germline CDR1 is WNHNN and CDR2 SYGVQD (reference sequence). Unmatched junction bases numbered 1, after V lost 4 bases and J lost 2 bases. The CDR3 loop reads CASSAGGQETQYF. Here the CDR3 DNA reads TGCGCCAGCAGTGCGGGAGGACAAGAGACCCAGTACTTC.

A few counts support this clone. This sequence joins TRBV18 and TRBJ2-6, with D tentatively TRBD1 (6 bases). CDR1 and CDR2 (germline): KGHSH, LQKENI. This CDR3 has 16 amino acids. V was trimmed by 5 bases and J by 0 bases, leaving 11 bases between them. The CDR3 is CASSSRTVSGANVLTF. In DNA, the CDR3 is TGTGCCAGCTCATCGCGGACAGTCTCTGGGGCCAACGTCCTGACTTTC.

The chain uses TRBV19 and TRBJ2-7; 12 bases are a match to TRBD2. This CDR3 comprises 14 residues. With V trimmed by 5 bases and J by 7 bases, 6 bases remained unmatched. Germline loops: CDR1 LNHDA, CDR2 SQIVND (reference sequence). CDR3 in amino acids: CASSPGLAGREQYF. The CDR3 DNA reads as TGTGCCAGTAGTCCCGGACTAGCGGGAAGGGAGCAGTACTTC.

The chain couples TRBV30 to TRBJ1-1; weak D call: TRBD1 (5 bases). CDR1 is GTSNPN and CDR2 is SVGIG in the germline V gene (reference sequence). There are 13 residues in the CDR3. V lost 7 bases and J 1 base, leaving 13 bases between the germline ends. The CDR3 DNA is TGTGCCTCCGGGACCGACAGGAACACTGAAGCTTTCTTT. It is translated as CASGTDRNTEAFF. The full variable domain, rest sourced from reference TRBV30 and TRBJ1-1, is SQTIHQWPATLVQPVGSPLSLECTVEGTSNPNLYWYRQAAGRGLQLLFYSVGIGQISSEVPQNLSASRPQDRQFILSSKKLLLSDSGFYLCASGTDRNTEAFFGQGTRLTVV.

J is TRBJ2-7 and V is TRBV6-4, with D hard to call. V was cut by 1 base and J by 2 bases, with 6 bases left in between. The length of the CDR3 is 13 residues. Germline V gene lookup returns CDR1 MRHNA and CDR2 SNTAGT. The CDR3 spells CASSDWVPYEQYV. CDR3 in DNA: TGTGCCAGCAGTGACTGGGTCCCCTACGAGCAGTACGTC.

This chain uses TRBV28 with TRBJ1-1; D not resolved. Germline lookup yields CDR1 MDHEN and CDR2 SYDVKM. The CDR3 length is 16 residues. The V gene lost 1 base and the J gene lost 0 bases, with 12 bases spanning the gap. CDR3 protein: CASSLYHGGLNTEAFF. The CDR3 DNA follows: TGTGCCAGCAGTTTATATCATGGAGGGCTGAACACTGAAGCTTTCTTT.

In the case of this clone: This same CDR3 is encoded by further DNA sequences in the sample. V usage is TRBV28 and J usage is TRBJ2-7; D gene ambiguous. Trimming pared 5 bases from V and 2 bases from J, leaving 7 bases between. CDR3 length: 12 amino acids. CDR1 is MDHEN and CDR2 is SYDVKM in the germline V gene. CDR3 nucleotide sequence: TGTGCCAGCAGTCTACTAACCTACGAGCAGTACTTC. Translated: CASSLLTYEQYF.

The genes are TRBV27 and TRBJ1-3; 7 bases line up with TRBD1. V lost 5 bases to trimming and J lost 4 bases; unmatched junction nucleotides: 14. CDR3 length: 17 residues. CDR1 and CDR2 from the germline V gene are MNHEY and SMNVEV (reference sequence). This chain's CDR3 is CASSPRRQGWGGNTIYF. In nucleotides, the CDR3 is TGTGCCAGCAGTCCGCGAAGACAGGGCTGGGGAGGAAACACCATATATTTT.

This chain links TRBV10-3 with TRBJ2-5; unclear D gene. The V gene's germline CDR1 is ENHRY and CDR2 SYGVKD. V was clipped by 4 bases and J by 0 bases, with 3 bases between them. The CDR3 has 12 amino acids. This CDR3 is CAISANQETQYF. The DNA for the CDR3 is TGTGCCATCAGTGCGAACCAAGAGACCCAGTACTTC.

V is TRBV10-1 and J is TRBJ1-2; tentative D call: TRBD1 (6 bases). The CDR3 consists of 15 residues. Germline V gene sequence: CDR1 WNHNN, CDR2 SYGVQD (reference sequence). The V gene lost 4 bases and the J gene lost 4 bases, with 16 bases spanning the gap. The CDR3 DNA is TGCGCCAGCAGTGCCTACAAGGACAGCCCCTATGGCTACACCTTC. It specifies CASSAYKDSPYGYTF.

V gene TRBV19 combines with J gene TRBJ1-1; D is perhaps TRBD1 (6 bases). The germline V and J ends were trimmed by 3 bases and 1 base, with 9 bases remaining between them. CDR1 LNHDA and CDR2 SQIVND come from the germline V gene (reference sequence). The CDR3 consists of 14 residues. CDR3 DNA sequence: TGTGCCAGTAGTATCCTGGACAGGAACACTGAAGCTTTCTTT. Protein: CASSILDRNTEAFF.

This chain connects TRBV9 to TRBJ1-4, with 7 positions matching TRBD1. The J segment lost 0 bases and the V segment lost 0 bases, leaving 5 bases of the junction unmatched. The CDR3 spans 17 residues. The germline V gene has CDR1 SGDLS and CDR2 YYNGEE. In DNA, the CDR3 is TGTGCCAGCAGCGTAGGTCCCGGGACAGCAACTAATGAAAAACTGTTTTTT. Its translation is CASSVGPGTATNEKLFF.

V gene TRBV28 combines with J gene TRBJ1-2; D not resolved. The CDR3 has 13 amino acids. Germline loops: CDR1 MDHEN, CDR2 SYDVKM. Trimming left V 4 bases short and J 4 bases short, with 10 bases between. CDR3 amino acids: CASSSSRLYGYTF. CDR3 sequence (DNA): TGTGCCAGCAGTTCGAGTCGGCTCTATGGCTACACCTTC.

The chain employs TRBV5-1 and TRBJ1-1, with TRBD1 matching over 7 bases. This CDR3 has 17 amino acids. Germline CDR1 and CDR2: SGHRS and YFSETQ. V shed 3 bases and J 6 bases; nucleotides not matched to a gene: 17. As DNA, the CDR3 is TGCGCCAGCAGCTCATTACCCTTAGGGACAGCGGAGTCTGAAGCTTTCTTT. As protein: CASSSLPLGTAESEAFF.

CDR3 amino acids: CASSLGRQSTDTQYF. CDR3 DNA sequence: TGTGCCAGCAGCTTGGGGCGTCAAAGCACAGATACGCAGTATTTT. The rearrangement uses TRBV5-8 and TRBJ2-3; D not certain. The V end lost 0 bases, the J end lost 0 bases, and 8 bases lay between the germline ends. Germline CDR1 and CDR2: SGHTS and YDEGEE. The CDR3 has 15 amino acids.

The chain couples TRBV5-1 to TRBJ2-7; possibly TRBD1 or TRBD2 for D (5 bases each). This CDR3 has 15 residues. V lost 7 bases, J lost 0 bases, and 17 bases lay in between. Per germline, CDR1 SGHRS and CDR2 YFSETQ. DNA for the CDR3: TGCGCCAGCTCCGAAGGGACCGCTAGCTCCTACGAGCAGTACTTC. This translates into CASSEGTASSYEQYF.